This T cell receptor beta chain was captured by sequencing in a study of T cell repertoires in cytomegalovirus infection. This clonotype was detected a few times. Antigen unknown. TCRdb reprocessed the reads with MiXCR, giving one entry per CDR3 protein. The table has approximately 110,000 distinct CDR3 sequences, approximately 28% seen once. Trimming removed 3 bases from V and 1 base from J; junction bases left unmatched: 6. Germline CDR1 reads SNHLY; CDR2 reads FYNNEI. The CDR3 spans 16 residues. Specimen: CD8+ T cells from cultured PBMCs, collected from culture after CMV antigen stimulation. This TCR was sampled from a human donor in good health (CMV status not recorded). Some clones in this sample may be carry-over from other donors' samples. J is TRBJ2-3 and V is TRBV2, with 8 nucleotides matching TRBD2. DNA for the CDR3: TGTGCCAGCAGTGATGGGACTAGAGATTGCACAGATACGCAGTATTTT. Translation: CASSDGTRDCTDTQYF.